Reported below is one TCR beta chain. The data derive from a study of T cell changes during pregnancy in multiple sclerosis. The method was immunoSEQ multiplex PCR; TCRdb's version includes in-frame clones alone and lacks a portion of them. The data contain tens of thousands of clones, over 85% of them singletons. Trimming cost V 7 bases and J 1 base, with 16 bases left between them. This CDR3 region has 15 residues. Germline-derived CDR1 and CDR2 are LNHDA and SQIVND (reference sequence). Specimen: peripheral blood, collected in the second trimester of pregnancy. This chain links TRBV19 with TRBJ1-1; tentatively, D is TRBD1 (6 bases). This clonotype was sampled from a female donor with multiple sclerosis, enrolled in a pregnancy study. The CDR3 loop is CASNPRLQGNTEAFF. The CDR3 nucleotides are TGTGCCAGTAACCCCCGATTACAGGGGAACACTGAAGCTTTCTTT.